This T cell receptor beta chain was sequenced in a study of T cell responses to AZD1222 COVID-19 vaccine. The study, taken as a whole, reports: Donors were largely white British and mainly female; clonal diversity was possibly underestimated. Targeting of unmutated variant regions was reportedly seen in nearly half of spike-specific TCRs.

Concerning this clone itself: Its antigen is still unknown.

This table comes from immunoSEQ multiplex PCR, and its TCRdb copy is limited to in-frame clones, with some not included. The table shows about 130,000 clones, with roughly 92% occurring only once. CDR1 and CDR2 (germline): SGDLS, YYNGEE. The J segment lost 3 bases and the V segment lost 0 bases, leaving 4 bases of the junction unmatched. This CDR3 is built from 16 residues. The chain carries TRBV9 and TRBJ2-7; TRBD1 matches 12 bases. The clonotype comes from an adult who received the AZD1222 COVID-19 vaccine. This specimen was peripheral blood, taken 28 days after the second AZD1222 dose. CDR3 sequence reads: CASSVGGTGGFYEQYF. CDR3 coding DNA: TGTGCCAGCAGCGTAGGAGGGACAGGGGGCTTCTACGAGCAGTACTTC. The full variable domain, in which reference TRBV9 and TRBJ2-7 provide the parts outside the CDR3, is DSGVTQTPKHLITATGQRVTLRCSPRSGDLSVYWYQQSLDQGLQFLIQYYNGEERAKGNILERFSAQQFPDLHSELNLSSLELGDSALYFCASSVGGTGGFYEQYFGPGTRLTVT.